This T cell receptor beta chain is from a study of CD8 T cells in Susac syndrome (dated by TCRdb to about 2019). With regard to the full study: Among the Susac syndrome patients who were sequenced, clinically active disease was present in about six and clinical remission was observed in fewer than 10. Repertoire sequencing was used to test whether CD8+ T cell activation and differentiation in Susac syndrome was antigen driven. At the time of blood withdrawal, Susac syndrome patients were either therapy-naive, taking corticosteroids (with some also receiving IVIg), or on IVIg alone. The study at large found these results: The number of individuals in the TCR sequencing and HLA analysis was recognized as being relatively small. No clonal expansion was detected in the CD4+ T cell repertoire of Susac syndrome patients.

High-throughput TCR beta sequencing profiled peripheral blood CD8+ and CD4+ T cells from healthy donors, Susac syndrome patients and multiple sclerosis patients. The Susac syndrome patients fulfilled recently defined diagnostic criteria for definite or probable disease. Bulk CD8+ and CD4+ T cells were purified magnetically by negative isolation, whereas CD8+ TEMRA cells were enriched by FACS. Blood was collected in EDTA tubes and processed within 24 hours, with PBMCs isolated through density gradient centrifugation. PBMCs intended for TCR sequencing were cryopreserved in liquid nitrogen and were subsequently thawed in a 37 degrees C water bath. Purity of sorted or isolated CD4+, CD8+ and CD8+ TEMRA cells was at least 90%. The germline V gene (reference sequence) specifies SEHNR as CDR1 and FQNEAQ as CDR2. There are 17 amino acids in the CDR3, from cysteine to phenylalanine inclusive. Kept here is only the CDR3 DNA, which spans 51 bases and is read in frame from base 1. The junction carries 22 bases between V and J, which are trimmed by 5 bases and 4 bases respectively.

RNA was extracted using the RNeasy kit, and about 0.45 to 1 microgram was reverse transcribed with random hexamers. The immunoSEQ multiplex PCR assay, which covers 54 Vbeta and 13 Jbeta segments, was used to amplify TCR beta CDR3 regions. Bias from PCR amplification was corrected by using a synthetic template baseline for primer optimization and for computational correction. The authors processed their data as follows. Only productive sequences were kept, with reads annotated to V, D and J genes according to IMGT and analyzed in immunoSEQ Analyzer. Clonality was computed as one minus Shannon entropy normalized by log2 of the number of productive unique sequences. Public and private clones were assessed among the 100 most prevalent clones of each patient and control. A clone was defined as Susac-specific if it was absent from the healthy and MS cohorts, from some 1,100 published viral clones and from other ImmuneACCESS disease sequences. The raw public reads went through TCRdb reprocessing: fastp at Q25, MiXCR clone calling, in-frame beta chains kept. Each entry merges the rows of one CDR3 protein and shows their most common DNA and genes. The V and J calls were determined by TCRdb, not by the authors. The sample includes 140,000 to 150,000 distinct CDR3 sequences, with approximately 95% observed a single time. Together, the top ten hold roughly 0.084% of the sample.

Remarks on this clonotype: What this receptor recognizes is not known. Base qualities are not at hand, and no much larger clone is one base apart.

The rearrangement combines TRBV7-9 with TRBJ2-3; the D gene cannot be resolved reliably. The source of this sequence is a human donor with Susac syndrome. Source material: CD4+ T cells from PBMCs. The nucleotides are TGTGCCAGCAGCGCCACACCCATAAGGGATTGGGCAGATACGCAGTATTTT. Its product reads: CASSATPIRDWADTQYF.